This T cell receptor beta chain is drawn from a study of vaccination and CD4 T cells after COVID-19. Study context: The convalescents, six males and four females, included two who were Hispanic. Overlapping spike peptides of SARS-CoV-2, HCoV-NL63, HCoV-OC43 and HCoV-229E stimulated the cells.

Worth noting for this clonotype: The antigen is unknown.

Treatment in this sample: roughly ten-day PBMC culture with coronavirus spike peptide pools or control peptides (ViraFEST assay). Researchers used the Oncomine TCR Beta short-read assay to sequence DNA from cultured CD4+ T cells. TCRdb analysed the PCR reads with MiXCR anew, one entry per CDR3 protein. The sample shows about 13,000 distinct CDR3 sequences, roughly three quarters of them seen only once. This clonotype was sampled from a human donor who had recovered from COVID-19. The sequencing input was CD4+ T cells from blood, cultured in vitro.

CDR3 sequence: CASSLQGNYGYTF. The DNA of the CDR3 is TGTGCCAGCAGCTTACAGGGGAACTATGGCTACACCTTC. The V call is TRBV7-9, the J call TRBJ1-2, with D tentatively TRBD1 (6 bases). The CDR3 loop spans 13 amino acids. Trimming removed 2 bases at V and 2 bases at J, with 6 bases between. Germline V gives CDR1 SEHNR, CDR2 FQNEAQ (reference sequence).